The T cell receptor (beta chain) under discussion was sequenced for a study of T cell changes during pregnancy in multiple sclerosis. Sequenced by immunoSEQ multiplex PCR; TCRdb stores in-frame clones only, minus some. The repertoire holds some 52,000 clones, with around 92% as singletons. The trim removed 4 bases at V and 4 bases at J, leaving 5 bases unmatched. Germline lookup yields CDR1 MNHNY and CDR2 SVGAGI (reference sequence). The CDR3 length is 15 residues. This TCR came from a female donor with multiple sclerosis, enrolled in a pregnancy study. The chain links TRBV6-6 to TRBJ1-5; TRBD1 matches 9 bases. Sequences were derived from CD4+ T cells from peripheral blood mononuclear cells, sampled in the third trimester of pregnancy. CDR3 in amino acids: CASSSRTGVNQPQHF. For the CDR3, the DNA is TGTGCCAGCAGTTCCAGGACAGGGGTTAATCAGCCCCAGCATTTT.